The clone carrying this T cell receptor beta chain was found once. What it recognizes is unknown. Relative to the germline gene, one junction end is altered; a read error may explain this. Separate from the approximately 600-subject first cohort was the approximately 110-subject validation cohort, to which the donors belonged. The data were taken from a study of cytomegalovirus exposure and HLA in healthy donors. Study results and limitations: Three CMV-associated chains were confirmed in vitro to be specific for CMV antigens.

The germline V gene encodes CDR1 DFQATT and CDR2 SNEGSKA (reference sequence). CDR3 length: 11 residues. Data came from immunoSEQ multiplex PCR; TCRdb stores just in-frame clones and leaves some out. The table records over 85,000 clones, roughly nine tenths of them present only once. The receptor comes from a woman under 30 in good health and CMV-seronegative. V gene TRBV20-1 combines with J gene TRBJ1-2, with 11 nucleotides matching TRBD1. Sequencing was done on a sample of PBMCs. This chain's CDR3 is CSAGRTGGFAF. The CDR3 region has the DNA TGCAGTGCTGGAAGGACAGGGGGCTTCGCCTTC.